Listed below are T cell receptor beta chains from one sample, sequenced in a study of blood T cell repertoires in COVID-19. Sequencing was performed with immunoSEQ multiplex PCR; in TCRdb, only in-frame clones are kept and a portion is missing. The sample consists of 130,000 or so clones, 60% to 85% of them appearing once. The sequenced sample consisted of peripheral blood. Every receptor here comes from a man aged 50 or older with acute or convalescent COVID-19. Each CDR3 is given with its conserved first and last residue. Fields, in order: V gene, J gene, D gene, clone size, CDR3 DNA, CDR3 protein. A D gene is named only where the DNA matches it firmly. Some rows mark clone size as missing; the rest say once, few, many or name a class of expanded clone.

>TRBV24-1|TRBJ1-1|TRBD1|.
TGTGCCACCAGACCCAACAGGGGTCTGGACACTGAAGCTTTCTTT
CATRPNRGLDTEAFF
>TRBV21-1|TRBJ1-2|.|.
TGTGCCAGCAGCCAAAGAGGACCCACGACCATAGACAGGGGTACGCTCCTCTATGGCTACACCTTC
CASSQRGPTTIDRGTLLYGYTF
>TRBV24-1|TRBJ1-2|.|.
TGTGCCACCAGTGATTGGCAGGGCGATGGCTACACCTTC
CATSDWQGDGYTF
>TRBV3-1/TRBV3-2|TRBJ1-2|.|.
TGTGCCAGCAGCCTATCGCGGGGGCCAAGCTATGGCTACACCTTC
CASSLSRGPSYGYTF
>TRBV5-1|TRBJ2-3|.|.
TGCGCCAGCAGCAGGAGGGCTAGCACAGATACGCAGTATTTT
CASSRRASTDTQYF
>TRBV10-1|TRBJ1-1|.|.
TGCGCCAGCAGCTTCAAGGTAGGGAGTGAAGCTTTCTTT
CASSFKVGSEAFF
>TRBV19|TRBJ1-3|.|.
TGTGCCAGTAGTATTCGACTGCGCGGAAACACCATATATTTT
CASSIRLRGNTIYF
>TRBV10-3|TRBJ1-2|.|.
TGTGCCATCAACGCAGGGCCTAACTATGGCTACACCTTC
CAINAGPNYGYTF
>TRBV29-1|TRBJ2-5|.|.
TGCAGCGTTGAAGATGGAGATGGACAGCAAGAGACCCAGTACTTC
CSVEDGDGQQETQYF
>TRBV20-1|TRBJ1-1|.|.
TGCAGTGCTAGTAGGTCGGGGAACACTGAAGCTTTCTTT
CSASRSGNTEAFF
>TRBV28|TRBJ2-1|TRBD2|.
TGTGCCAGCAGTCTCCCGCGGGGGATCTACAATGAGCAGTTCTTC
CASSLPRGIYNEQFF
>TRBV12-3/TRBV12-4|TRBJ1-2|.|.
TGTGCCAGCAGTGACCGGAGCCCGGGGGGCTACACCTTC
CASSDRSPGGYTF
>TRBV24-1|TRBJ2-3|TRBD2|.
TGTGCCACCAGTGACCCTAGCGGGGGAACAGATACGCAGTATTTT
CATSDPSGGTDTQYF
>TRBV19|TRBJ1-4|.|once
TGTGCCAGCGGACAGCTTGCAACTAATGAAAAACTGTTTTTT
CASGQLATNEKLFF
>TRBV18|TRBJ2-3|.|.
TGTGCCAGCTCACAGGGGGATACGCAGTATTTT
CASSQGDTQYF
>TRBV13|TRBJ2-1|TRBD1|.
TGTGCCAGCAGCTGGGACAGGAGGGCATGGGGACAGGGGGAGCAGTTCTTC
CASSWDRRAWGQGEQFF
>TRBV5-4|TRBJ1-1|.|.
TGTGCCAGCAGCTTGTTGGCCGTGAACACTGAAGCTTTCTTT
CASSLLAVNTEAFF
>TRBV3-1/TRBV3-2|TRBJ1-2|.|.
TGTGCCAGCAGCCTCGCAGGGGATTATGGCTACACCTTC
CASSLAGDYGYTF
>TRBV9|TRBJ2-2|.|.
TGTGCCAGCAGCGGAGACGACAGGGGAGGGACCGGGGAGCTGTTTTTT
CASSGDDRGGTGELFF
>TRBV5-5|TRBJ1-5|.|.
TGTGCCAGCAGCTTGGACGGTAGCAATCAGCCCCAGCATTTT
CASSLDGSNQPQHF
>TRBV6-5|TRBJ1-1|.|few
TGTGCCAGCACCACACTAACAGGTCTGAACACTGAAGCTTTCTTT
CASTTLTGLNTEAFF
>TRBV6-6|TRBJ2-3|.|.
TGTGCCAGCAGTTACTCAAGGGGAGATACGCAGTATTTT
CASSYSRGDTQYF
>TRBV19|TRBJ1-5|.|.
TGTGCCAGTAGTATTATGCGGCAGGGGAACCAGCCCCAGCATTTT
CASSIMRQGNQPQHF
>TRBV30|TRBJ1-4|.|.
TGTGCCTGGATGCAGTCAACTAATGAAAAACTGTTTTTT
CAWMQSTNEKLFF
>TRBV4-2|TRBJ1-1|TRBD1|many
TGTGCCAGCAGCCACCAAAGGGGGCTGAACACTGAAGCTTTCTTT
CASSHQRGLNTEAFF
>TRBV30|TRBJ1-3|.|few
TGTGCCTGGGGCCGTTTGACTGGAAACACCATATATTTT
CAWGRLTGNTIYF
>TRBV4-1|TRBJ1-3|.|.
TGCGCCAGCAGCCATGGATACGGCGTGTGGGCCGCCTCTGGAAACACCATATATTTT
CASSHGYGVWAASGNTIYF
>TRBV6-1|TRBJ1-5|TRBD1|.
TGTGCCAGCAGTGAAGACAGGGGGTATCAGCCCCAGCATTTT
CASSEDRGYQPQHF
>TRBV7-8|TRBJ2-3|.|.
TGTGCCAGCAGCTTAGGAGGCTTTTCGGCCCCAGATACGCAGTATTTT
CASSLGGFSAPDTQYF
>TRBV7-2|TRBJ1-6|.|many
TGTGCCAGCAGTCCGACAGATTCCCGTTCACCCCTCCACTTT
CASSPTDSRSPLHF
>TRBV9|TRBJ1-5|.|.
TGTGCCAGCAGCGTAGATCTCAGGAGCAATCAGCCCCAGCATTTT
CASSVDLRSNQPQHF
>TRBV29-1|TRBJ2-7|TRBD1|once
TGCAGCGTGACCGGACAGGGCCTCAACGAGCAGTACTTC
CSVTGQGLNEQYF
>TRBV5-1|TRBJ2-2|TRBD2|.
TGCGCCAGCAGCGGGGGGACTAGCGGGGAGCAGGGCACCGGGGAGCTGTTTTTT
CASSGGTSGEQGTGELFF
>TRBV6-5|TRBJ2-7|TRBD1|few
TGTGCCAGCAGTCCCCCGACAGGGTACGAGCAGTACTTC
CASSPPTGYEQYF
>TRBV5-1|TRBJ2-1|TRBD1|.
TGCGCCAGCAGCTTTCGGGGAAAACCTGGTACAGGGGACAATGAGCAGTTCTTC
CASSFRGKPGTGDNEQFF
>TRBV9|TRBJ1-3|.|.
TGTGCCAGCAGCGTAGTAGAGGGAAACACCATATATTTT
CASSVVEGNTIYF
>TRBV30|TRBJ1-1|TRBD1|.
TGTGCCTCAGCAGGGGGTTGGTCTGAAGCTTTCTTT
CASAGGWSEAFF
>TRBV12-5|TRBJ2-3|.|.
TGTGCTAGTGGTTTGGACAATACGCAGTATTTT
CASGLDNTQYF
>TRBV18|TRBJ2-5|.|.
TGTGCCAGCTCACCACAACCCCATCTGGGAGCGGCGGAGACCCAGTACTTC
CASSPQPHLGAAETQYF
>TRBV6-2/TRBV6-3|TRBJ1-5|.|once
TGTGCCAGCAGTTACTCGGGGGGGAGCAATCAGCCCCAGCATTTT
CASSYSGGSNQPQHF
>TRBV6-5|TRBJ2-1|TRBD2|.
TGTGCCAGCAGTCGGGACTCGGGGGGTCTCGGTGAGCAGTTCTTC
CASSRDSGGLGEQFF
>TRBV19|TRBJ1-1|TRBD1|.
TGTGCCAGTAGCTCCCCCCTACAGGGGCTGAACACTGAAGCTTTCTTT
CASSSPLQGLNTEAFF
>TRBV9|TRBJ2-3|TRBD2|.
TGTGCCAGCAGCGTAGGAATTAGCGGGCCAACAGATACGCAGTATTTT
CASSVGISGPTDTQYF
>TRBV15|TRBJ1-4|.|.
TGTGCCACCAGCAGAGCTCCCGAGGGCAGGTGGGGTGAAAAACTGTTTTTT
CATSRAPEGRWGEKLFF
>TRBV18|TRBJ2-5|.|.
TGTGCCAGCTCACCGGGCCTGGCAACGGAGACCCAGTACTTC
CASSPGLATETQYF
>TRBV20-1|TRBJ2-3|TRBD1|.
TGCAGTGCTAGTCGATTGACGGGACAGGGCGCAGATACGCAGTATTTT
CSASRLTGQGADTQYF
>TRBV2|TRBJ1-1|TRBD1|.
TGTGCCAGCAGTGAAGTGAGGACAGGGGGCACTGAAGCTTTCTTT
CASSEVRTGGTEAFF
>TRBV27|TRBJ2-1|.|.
TGTGCCAGCAGTAGGCAGAGCGTCGGGTCCTACTCCTACAATGAGCAGTTCTTC
CASSRQSVGSYSYNEQFF
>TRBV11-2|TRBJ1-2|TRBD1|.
TGTGCCAGCAGCTTGGGACAGGGGAATCAGGATGGCTACACCTTC
CASSLGQGNQDGYTF
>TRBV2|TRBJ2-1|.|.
TGTGCCAGCAGTATTTTCCTCAGCTACAATGAGCAGTTCTTC
CASSIFLSYNEQFF